The clone carrying this T cell receptor (beta chain) was seen just once. This sample is part of a study of CD8 T cells in Susac syndrome. Random hexamers primed reverse transcription of about 0.45 to 1 ug RNA. TCR beta CDR3 was amplified by immunoSEQ covering 54 Vbeta and 13 Jbeta. TCRdb reprocessed the immunoSEQ multiplex PCR reads via MiXCR and lists one record per CDR3 protein. This sample has about 120,000 distinct CDR3 sequences, with around 90% found just once. Germline CDR1 SEHNR, CDR2 FQNEAQ (reference sequence). V was shortened by 2 bases and J by 3 bases, with 11 bases between the two germline ends. The CDR3 loop spans 15 amino acids. Healthy donors acted as controls, with matching for age and sex. Purification of the CD8+ and CD4+ T cells relied on negative isolation, and TEMRA cells underwent FACS enrichment.

Input material: CD4+ T cells from PBMCs. The sequence was obtained from a human donor in good health. The chain couples TRBV7-9 to TRBJ2-1, with D possibly being TRBD1 (5 bases). The CDR3 bases are TGTGCCAGCAGCTTAACAGGCCTCCTCTACAATGAGCAGTTCTTC. It codes for CASSLTGLLYNEQFF.